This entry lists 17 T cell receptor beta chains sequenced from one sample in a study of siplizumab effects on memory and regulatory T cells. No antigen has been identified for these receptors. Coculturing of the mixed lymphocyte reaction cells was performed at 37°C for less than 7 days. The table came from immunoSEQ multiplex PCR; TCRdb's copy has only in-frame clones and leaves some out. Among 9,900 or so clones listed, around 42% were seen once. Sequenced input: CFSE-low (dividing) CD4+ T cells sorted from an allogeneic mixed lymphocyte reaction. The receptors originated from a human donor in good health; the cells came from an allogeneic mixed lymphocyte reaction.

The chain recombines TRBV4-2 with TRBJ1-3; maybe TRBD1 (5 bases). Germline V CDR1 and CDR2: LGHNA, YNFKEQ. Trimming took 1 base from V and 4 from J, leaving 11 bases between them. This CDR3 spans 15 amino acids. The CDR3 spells CASSQAGQGGNTIYF. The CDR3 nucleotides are TGTGCCAGCAGCCAAGCTGGGCAGGGAGGAAACACCATATATTTT.

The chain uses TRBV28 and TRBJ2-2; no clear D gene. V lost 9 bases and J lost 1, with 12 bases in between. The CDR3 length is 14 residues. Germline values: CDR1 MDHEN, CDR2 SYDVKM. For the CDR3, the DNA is TGTGCCAGTCTACTCGGGCTGAACACCGGGGAGCTGTTTTTT. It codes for CASLLGLNTGELFF.

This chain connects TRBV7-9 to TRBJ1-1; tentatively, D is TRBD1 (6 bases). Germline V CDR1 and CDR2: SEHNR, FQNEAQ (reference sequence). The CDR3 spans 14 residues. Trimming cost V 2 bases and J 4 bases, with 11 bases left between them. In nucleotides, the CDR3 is TGTGCCAGCAGCTTAACGACAGGCAGCACTGAAGCTTTCTTT. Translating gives CASSLTTGSTEAFF.

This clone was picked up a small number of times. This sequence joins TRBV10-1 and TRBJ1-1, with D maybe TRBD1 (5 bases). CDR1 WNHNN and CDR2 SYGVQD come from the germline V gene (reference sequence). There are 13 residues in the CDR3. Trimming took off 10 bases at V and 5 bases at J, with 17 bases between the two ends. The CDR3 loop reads CATRPSKGTEAFF. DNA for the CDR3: TGCGCCACCAGACCGAGTAAGGGGACTGAAGCTTTCTTT.

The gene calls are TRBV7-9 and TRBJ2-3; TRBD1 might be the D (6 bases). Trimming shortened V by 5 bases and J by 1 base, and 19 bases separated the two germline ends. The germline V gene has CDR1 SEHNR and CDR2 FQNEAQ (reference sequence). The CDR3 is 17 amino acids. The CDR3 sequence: CASSPQTGTPGTDTQYF. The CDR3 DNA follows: TGTGCCAGCAGCCCCCAAACAGGGACCCCAGGCACAGATACGCAGTATTTT.

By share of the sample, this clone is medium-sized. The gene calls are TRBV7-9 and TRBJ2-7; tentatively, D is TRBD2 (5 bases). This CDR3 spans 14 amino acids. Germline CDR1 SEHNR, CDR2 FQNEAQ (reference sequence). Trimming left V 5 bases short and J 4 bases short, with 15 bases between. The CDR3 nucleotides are TGTGCCAGCAGCCCGGACGGAGGATTATACGAGCAGTACTTC. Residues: CASSPDGGLYEQYF.

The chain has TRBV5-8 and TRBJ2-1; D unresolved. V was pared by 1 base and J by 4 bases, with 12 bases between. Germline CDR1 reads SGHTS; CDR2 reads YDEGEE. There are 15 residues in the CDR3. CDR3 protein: CASSLMAGQYNEQFF. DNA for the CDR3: TGTGCCAGCAGCTTGATGGCAGGTCAATACAATGAGCAGTTCTTC.

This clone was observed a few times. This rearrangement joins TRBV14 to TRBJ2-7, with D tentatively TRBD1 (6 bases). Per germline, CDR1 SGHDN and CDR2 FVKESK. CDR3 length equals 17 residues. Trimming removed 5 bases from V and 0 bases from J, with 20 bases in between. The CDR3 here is CASSDYAGTRSSYEQYF. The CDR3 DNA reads TGTGCCAGCAGCGATTATGCCGGGACAAGGAGCTCCTACGAGCAGTACTTC.

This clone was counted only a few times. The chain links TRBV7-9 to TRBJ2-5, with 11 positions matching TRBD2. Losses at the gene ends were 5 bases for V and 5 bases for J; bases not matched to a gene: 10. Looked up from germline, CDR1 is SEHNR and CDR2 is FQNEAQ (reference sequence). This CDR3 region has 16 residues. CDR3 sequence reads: CASSPLVAGGTETQYF. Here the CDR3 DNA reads TGTGCCAGCAGCCCCCTGGTAGCGGGAGGGACTGAGACCCAGTACTTC. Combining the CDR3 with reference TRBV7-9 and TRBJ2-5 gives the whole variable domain DTGVSQNPRHKITKRGQNVTFRCDPISEHNRLYWYRQTLGQGPEFLTYFQNEAQLEKSRLLSDRFSAERPKGSFSTLEIQRTEQGDSAMYLCASSPLVAGGTETQYFGPGTRLLVL.

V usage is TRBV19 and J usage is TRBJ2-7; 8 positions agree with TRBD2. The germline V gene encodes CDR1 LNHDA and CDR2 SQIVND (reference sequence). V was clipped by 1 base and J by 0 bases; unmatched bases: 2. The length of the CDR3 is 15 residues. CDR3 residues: CASSIGGRSSYEQYF. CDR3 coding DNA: TGTGCCAGTAGTATAGGCGGGAGGAGCTCCTACGAGCAGTACTTC. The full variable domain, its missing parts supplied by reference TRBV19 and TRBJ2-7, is DGGITQSPKYLFRKEGQNVTLSCEQNLNHDAMYWYRQDPGQGLRLIYYSQIVNDFQKGDIAEGYSVSREKKESFPLTVTSAQKNPTAFYLCASSIGGRSSYEQYFGPGTRLTVT.

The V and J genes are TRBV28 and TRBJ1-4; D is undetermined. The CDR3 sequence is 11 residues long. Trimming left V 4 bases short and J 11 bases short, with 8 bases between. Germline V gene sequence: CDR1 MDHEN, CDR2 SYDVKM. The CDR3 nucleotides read TGTGCCAGCAGTTCTAATCTGAAACTGTTTTTT. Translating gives CASSSNLKLFF.

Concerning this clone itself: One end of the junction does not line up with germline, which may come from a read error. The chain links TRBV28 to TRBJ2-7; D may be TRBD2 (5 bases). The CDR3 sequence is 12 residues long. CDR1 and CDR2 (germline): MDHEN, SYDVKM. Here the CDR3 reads CVSSEGIREQYF. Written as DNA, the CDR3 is TGTGTCAGCAGTGAGGGTATACGTGAGCAGTACTTC.

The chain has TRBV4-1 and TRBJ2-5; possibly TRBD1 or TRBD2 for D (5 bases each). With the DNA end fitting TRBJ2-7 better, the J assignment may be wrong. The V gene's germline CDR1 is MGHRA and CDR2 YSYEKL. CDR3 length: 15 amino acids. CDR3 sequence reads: CASSQFGGAAYEQYF. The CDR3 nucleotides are TGCGCCAGCAGCCAATTTGGGGGAGCCGCCTACGAGCAGTACTTC.

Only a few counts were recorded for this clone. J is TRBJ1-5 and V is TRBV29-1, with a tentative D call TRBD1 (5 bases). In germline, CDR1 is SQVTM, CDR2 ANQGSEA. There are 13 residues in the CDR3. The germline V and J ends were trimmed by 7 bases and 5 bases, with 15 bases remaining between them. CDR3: CSAGEGLHQPQHF. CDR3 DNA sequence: TGCAGCGCCGGCGAGGGGTTGCATCAGCCCCAGCATTTT.

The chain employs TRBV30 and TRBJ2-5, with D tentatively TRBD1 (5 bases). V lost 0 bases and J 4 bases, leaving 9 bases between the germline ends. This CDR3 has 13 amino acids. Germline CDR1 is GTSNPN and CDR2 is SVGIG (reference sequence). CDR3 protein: CAWSVGDLETQYF. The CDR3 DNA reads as TGTGCCTGGAGTGTAGGGGATTTAGAGACCCAGTACTTC.

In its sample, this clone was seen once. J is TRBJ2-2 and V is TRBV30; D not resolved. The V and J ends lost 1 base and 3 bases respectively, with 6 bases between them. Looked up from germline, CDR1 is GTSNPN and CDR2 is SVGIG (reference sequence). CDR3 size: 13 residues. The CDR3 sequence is CAWSAAYTGELFF. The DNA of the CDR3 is TGTGCCTGGAGTGCCGCATACACCGGGGAGCTGTTTTTT.

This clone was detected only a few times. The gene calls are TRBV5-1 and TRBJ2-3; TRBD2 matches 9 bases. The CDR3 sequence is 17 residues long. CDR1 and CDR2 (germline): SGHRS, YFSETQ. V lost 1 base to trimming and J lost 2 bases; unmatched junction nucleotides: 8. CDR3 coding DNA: TGCGCCAGCAGCTTGCCCCTACGACTAGCGGACACAGATACGCAGTATTTT. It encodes CASSLPLRLADTDTQYF.